This TCR beta chain emerged from a study of T cells expressing NK-cell markers. In the study overall: From sorted CD3+CD56+NKG2C+, CD3+CD56+NKG2C- and CD3+CD56-NKG2C+ T cells came the TCR beta repertoires. Overall study results and limits: Clarity on HCMV specificity was lacking for the expanded NKG2C+ T cell clones. The study found these clonotypes also leading the CD3+CD56-NKG2C+ fraction in a few donors.

TCRdb reprocessed the 5' RACE reads and reports one entry per CDR3 protein, with no DNA. The sample has fewer than 400,000 distinct CDR3 sequences. On this clonotype itself: Its specificity is unknown.

This CDR3 has 13 amino acids. The germline V gene encodes CDR1 MNHNY and CDR2 SVGAGI (reference sequence). The sequence was collected from a man aged 18-75 years in good health. This chain joins TRBV6-6 and TRBJ2-1. The sequencing input was blood T cells: a sorted CD56 or NKG2C T cell subset, CD4+ or CD8+ T cells, or bulk PBMC T cells (not recorded which). The CDR3 spells CASSYIEPDEQFF.